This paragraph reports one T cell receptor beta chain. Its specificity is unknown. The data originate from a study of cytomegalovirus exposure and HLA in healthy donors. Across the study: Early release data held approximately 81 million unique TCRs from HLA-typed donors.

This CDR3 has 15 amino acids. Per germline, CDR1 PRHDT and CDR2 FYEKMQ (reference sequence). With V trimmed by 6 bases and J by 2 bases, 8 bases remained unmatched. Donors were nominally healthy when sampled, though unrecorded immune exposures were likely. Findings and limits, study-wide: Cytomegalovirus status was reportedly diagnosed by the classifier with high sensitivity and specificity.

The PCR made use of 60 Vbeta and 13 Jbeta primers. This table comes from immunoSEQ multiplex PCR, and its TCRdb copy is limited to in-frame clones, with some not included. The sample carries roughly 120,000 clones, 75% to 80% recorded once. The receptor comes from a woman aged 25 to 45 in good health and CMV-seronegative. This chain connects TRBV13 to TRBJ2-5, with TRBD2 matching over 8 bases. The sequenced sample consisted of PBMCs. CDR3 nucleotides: TGTGCCAGCAGGAGGATAGCGGGGCCGCAAGAGACCCAGTACTTC. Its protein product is CASRRIAGPQETQYF.